Listed here are 3 T cell receptor beta chains from one sample, sequenced in a study of T-cell reconstitution after alpha-beta-depleted transplantation in children. Unique molecular identifiers were incorporated when the TCRbeta library was constructed. TCRdb redid the calling of the PCR reads with MiXCR, one entry per CDR3 protein. This table has 780,000 or so distinct CDR3 sequences, around 15% appearing once. This specimen consisted of PBMCs, mostly from graft donor cells, obtained 360 days after TCRalphabeta/CD19-depleted stem cell transplant. The receptors were gathered from a male patient younger than 18 who had a stem cell transplant for acute lymphoblastic leukemia, so the T cells may come from the graft donor.

The chain couples TRBV5-1 to TRBJ2-7; D is perhaps TRBD2 (6 bases). With 6 bases removed from V and 1 base from J, the gap between germline ends came to 11 bases. The length of the CDR3 is 13 residues. The germline gives CDR1 SGHRS, CDR2 YFSETQ. CDR3 in DNA: TGCGCCAGCAAGCCGGGAGTATCCTACGAGCAGTACTTC. It codes for CASKPGVSYEQYF.

This clonotype came up many times. V usage is TRBV5-1 and J usage is TRBJ2-1; 9 nucleotides line up with TRBD2. CDR1 is SGHRS and CDR2 is YFSETQ in the germline V gene. Trimming took 4 bases from V and 5 from J; bases not matched to a gene: 7. The CDR3 extends over 15 amino acids. For the CDR3, the DNA is TGCGCCAGCAGCCTCGCCGGGACTAGCCACAATGAGCAGTTCTTC. Its translation is CASSLAGTSHNEQFF.

This clonotype has a handful of counts. The chain uses TRBV19 and TRBJ1-1; maybe TRBD1 (5 bases). The CDR3 totals 14 residues. Germline V gene sequence: CDR1 LNHDA, CDR2 SQIVND (reference sequence). The germline V and J ends were trimmed by 2 bases and 1 base, with 8 bases remaining between them. The CDR3: CASSITQANTEAFF. CDR3 nucleotide sequence: TGTGCCAGTAGTATAACACAGGCGAACACTGAAGCTTTCTTT.